This T cell receptor beta chain was sequenced for a study of graft-versus-host responses after intestinal transplantation. As for the study in general: In this cohort, recipients had multivisceral, liver-intestinal, or isolated intestinal transplants. After anti-thymocyte globulin induction, recipients took tacrolimus and steroids for approximately three years.

General study findings and limits: Ileal or blood samples showed some GvH clones first, and such clones were also found in recipient marrow. Where graft-donor T cell macrochimerism was present, patients had high graft-versus-host to host-versus-graft clonal ratios in allografts.

The table lists this clone with a few counts. Its antigen is as yet unknown. Processed graft tissue released its intraepithelial and lamina propria lymphocytes. The table came from immunoSEQ multiplex PCR; TCRdb's copy has only in-frame clones and leaves some out. The sample contains roughly 15,000 clones, approximately 59% of which appear only once. The CDR3 is 14 residues long. CDR1 is KGHSY and CDR2 is FQNENV in the germline V gene. The ends lost 2 bases at V and 4 bases at J; junction bases unmatched: 1. The TCR originated in a human patient who received an intestinal transplant, so some T cells may come from the graft donor. This rearrangement joins TRBV16 to TRBJ1-3; 8 nucleotides agree with TRBD1. Sequences were derived from ileum tissue, sampled 524 days after transplant. The DNA for the CDR3 is TGTGCCAGCAGCCAAGGACAGGGAGGAAACACCATATATTTT. Translating it yields CASSQGQGGNTIYF.